Presented here are 2 T cell receptor beta chains from one specimen sequenced in a study of T cells in Graves' hyperthyroidism and ophthalmopathy. The CDR3 regions of TCR beta were amplified from RNA transcripts. The primer set for the first-round RT-PCR of the TCR CDR3 was HTBI. One entry per CDR3 protein results from TCRdb running MiXCR on the multiplex PCR reads. The table has 450,000 to 650,000 distinct CDR3 sequences, over 12% seen once. Material: blood. These receptors came from a woman between 18 and 29 years old with Graves' ophthalmopathy.

This clonotype was counted at least ten times. The rearrangement joins TRBV12-3 or TRBV12-4 to TRBJ1-1; a possible D gene is TRBD1 (6 bases). CDR3 size: 13 residues. Between the trimmed V and J ends, which lost 3 bases and 4 bases, there was a span of 9 bases. The chain's CDR3 is CASSFKGGTEAFF. In DNA form, the CDR3 reads TGTGCCAGCAGTTTTAAGGGGGGCACTGAAGCTTTCTTT.

This clonotype was seen many times. The rearrangement links TRBV28 to TRBJ2-4; 7 bases are a match to TRBD1. Germline V gene data show CDR1 as MDHEN and CDR2 as SYDVKM. Trimming removed 1 base from V and 2 bases from J; junction bases left unmatched: 5. The CDR3 sequence is 16 residues long. The CDR3 sequence: CASSLSGTATKNIQYF. CDR3 nucleotides: TGTGCCAGCAGTTTATCTGGGACAGCTACCAAAAACATTCAGTACTTC.